This T cell receptor (beta chain) emerged from a study of blood T cells in healthy people across ages. Germline CDR1 is MNHEY and CDR2 is SVGEGT. This CDR3 is 11 amino acids long. V was cut by 4 bases and J by 12 bases, with 10 bases left in between. A sample-barcoded 5' primer and a J-beta primer mix were used in a second PCR of roughly 7 to 11 cycles. TCRdb analysed the 5' RACE reads with MiXCR anew, one entry per CDR3 protein. The data contain about 1.4 million distinct CDR3 sequences, approximately 59% of them singletons. The sequenced material came from blood. This clonotype was sampled from a man aged 18 to 35 in good health. This rearrangement joins TRBV6-2 or TRBV6-3 to TRBJ2-1; maybe TRBD1 (5 bases). The CDR3 sequence: CASSFRVGQFF. DNA for the CDR3: TGTGCCAGCAGTTTCAGGGTGGGGCAGTTCTTC.